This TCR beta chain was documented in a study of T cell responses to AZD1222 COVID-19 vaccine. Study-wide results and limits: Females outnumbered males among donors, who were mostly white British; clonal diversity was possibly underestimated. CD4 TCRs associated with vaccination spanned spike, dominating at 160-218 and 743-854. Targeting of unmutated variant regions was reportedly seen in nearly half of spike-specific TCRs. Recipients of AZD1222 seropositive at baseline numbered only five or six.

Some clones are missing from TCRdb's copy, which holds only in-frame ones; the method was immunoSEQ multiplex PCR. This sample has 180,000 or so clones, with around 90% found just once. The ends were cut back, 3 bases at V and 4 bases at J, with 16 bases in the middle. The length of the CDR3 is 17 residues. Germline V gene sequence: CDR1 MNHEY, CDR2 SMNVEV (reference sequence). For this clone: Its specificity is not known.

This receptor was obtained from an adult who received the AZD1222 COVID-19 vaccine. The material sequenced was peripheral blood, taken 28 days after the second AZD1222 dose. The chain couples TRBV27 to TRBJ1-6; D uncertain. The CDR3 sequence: CASSFDGQSIYNSPLHF. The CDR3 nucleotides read TGTGCCAGCAGTTTCGATGGCCAGTCCATTTATAATTCACCCCTCCACTTT.